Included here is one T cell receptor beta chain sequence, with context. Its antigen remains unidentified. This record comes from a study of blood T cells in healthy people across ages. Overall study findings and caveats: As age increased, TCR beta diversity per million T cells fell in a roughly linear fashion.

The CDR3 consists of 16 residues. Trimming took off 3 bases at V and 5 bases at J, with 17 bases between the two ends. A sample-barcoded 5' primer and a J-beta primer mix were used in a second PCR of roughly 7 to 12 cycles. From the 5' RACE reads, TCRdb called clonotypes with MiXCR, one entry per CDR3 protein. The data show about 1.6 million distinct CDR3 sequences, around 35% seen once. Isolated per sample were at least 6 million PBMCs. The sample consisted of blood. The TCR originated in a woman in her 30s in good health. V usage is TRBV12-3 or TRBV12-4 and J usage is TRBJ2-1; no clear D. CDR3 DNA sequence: TGTGCCAGCAGTTTTCGGAAGTGGGTGATGAACAATGAGCAGTTCTTC. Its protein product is CASSFRKWVMNNEQFF.